The next 26 T cell receptor beta chains were all read from a single sample in a study of blood T cell repertoires in COVID-19. Produced via immunoSEQ multiplex PCR; TCRdb's table is partial and in-frame only. Among about 130,000 clones listed, roughly 90% were seen once. Sequencing was performed on peripheral blood. These receptors were obtained from a man aged 45 to 65 with active COVID-19.

The chain is built from TRBV19 and TRBJ1-5; possible D gene TRBD1, 6 bases. Between the trimmed V and J ends, which lost 7 bases and 2 bases, there was a span of 12 bases. The CDR3 covers 14 residues. CDR1 is LNHDA, CDR2 SQIVND, per germline (reference sequence). Written as DNA, the CDR3 is TGTGCCAGTAACCTACAGGGAGGCAATCAGCCCCAGCATTTT. This codes for CASNLQGGNQPQHF.

The chain carries TRBV10-2 and TRBJ1-1; 10 bases fit TRBD1. V shed 8 bases and J 5 bases; nucleotides not matched to a gene: 8. The CDR3 has 14 residues. From germline, CDR1 is WSHSY and CDR2 SAAADI. CDR3 nucleotides: TGCGCCAGCGGAATAGACAGGGGGCAGACTGAAGCTTTCTTT. This codes for CASGIDRGQTEAFF.

V usage is TRBV3-1 (or the pseudogene TRBV3-2) and J usage is TRBJ2-7; D is unclear. V lost 8 bases and J lost 5, with 7 bases in between. CDR1 LGHDT and CDR2 YNNKEL come from the germline V gene (reference sequence). The CDR3 loop spans 10 amino acids. CDR3 loop: CASPRDEQYF. The CDR3 DNA sequence: TGTGCCAGCCCTAGAGACGAGCAGTACTTC.

This sequence joins TRBV7-8 and TRBJ2-7; weak D call: TRBD1 (8 bases). The CDR3 covers 18 residues. Trimming took off 6 bases at V and 2 bases at J, with 26 bases between the two ends. Germline CDR1 is SGHVS and CDR2 is FQNEAQ. Here the CDR3 reads CASSLSHPTGGGPYEQYF. The CDR3 region has the DNA TGTGCCAGCAGTCTTAGCCATCCAACAGGGGGGGGTCCCTACGAGCAGTACTTC.

The V gene is TRBV6-1, the J gene TRBJ1-2; D gene ambiguous. CDR3 length: 12 amino acids. Germline-derived CDR1 and CDR2 are MNHNS and SASEGT. The V end was cut by 8 bases, the J end by 7 bases, with 14 bases between. The DNA of the CDR3 is TGTGCCAGCGCCACGGGGAGGGTTGGCTACACCTTC. Residues: CASATGRVGYTF.

This clone was seen only once. The chain has TRBV9 and TRBJ2-2; 9 nucleotides line up with TRBD2. V was clipped by 0 bases and J by 7 bases; unmatched bases: 7. The CDR3 length is 16 residues. The V gene's germline CDR1 is SGDLS and CDR2 YYNGEE. In DNA, the CDR3 is TGTGCCAGCAGCGTAGGCAGCGGGAGGATGGTCGGGGAGCTGTTTTTT. Its protein is CASSVGSGRMVGELFF.

The chain recombines TRBV5-1 with TRBJ1-6; D may be TRBD1 (6 bases). The CDR3 is 15 residues long. V shed 0 bases and J shed 7 bases, with 11 bases lying between them. Germline loops: CDR1 SGHRS, CDR2 YFSETQ. CDR3 protein: CASSLGGGSNSPLHF. For the CDR3, the DNA is TGCGCCAGCAGCTTGGGTGGGGGCAGCAATTCACCCCTCCACTTT.

J is TRBJ1-2 and V is TRBV7-2; a possible D gene is TRBD1 (5 bases). Germline V gene sequence: CDR1 SGHTA, CDR2 FQGNSA. CDR3 size: 14 residues. With 3 bases removed from V and 6 bases from J, the gap between germline ends came to 14 bases. Here the CDR3 DNA reads TGTGCCAGCAGCTTTCATGGGACTGCGGATGGCTACACCTTC. It is translated as CASSFHGTADGYTF. The variable domain in full, with the rest retrieved from reference TRBV7-2 and TRBJ1-2, is GAGVSQSPSNKVTEKGKDVELRCDPISGHTALYWYRQSLGQGLEFLIYFQGNSAPDKSGLPSDRFSAERTGGSVSTLTIQRTQQEDSAVYLCASSFHGTADGYTFGSGTRLTVV.

This rearrangement joins TRBV19 to TRBJ2-3; a possible D gene is TRBD2 (6 bases). The CDR3 runs 15 residues. Germline CDR1 is LNHDA and CDR2 is SQIVND (reference sequence). V was cut by 5 bases and J by 2 bases, with 14 bases left in between. The CDR3 loop reads CASSSRDLITDTQYF. The CDR3 nucleotides read TGTGCCAGTAGTTCCCGGGACTTAATCACAGATACGCAGTATTTT.

V is TRBV2 and J is TRBJ1-6; D might be TRBD1 (5 bases). The CDR3 length is 15 residues. Germline V gene data show CDR1 as SNHLY and CDR2 as FYNNEI. V lost 5 bases, J lost 7 bases, and 15 bases lay in between. Here the CDR3 DNA reads TGTGCCAGCAGTACTCAGGGTTTTGGAAATTCACCCCTCCACTTT. Amino acid sequence: CASSTQGFGNSPLHF.

The V call is TRBV24-1, the J call TRBJ2-1; TRBD2 agrees at 8 bases. V trimming: 4 bases; J trimming: 10 bases; junction bases outside the gene matches: 5. Germline V gene data show CDR1 as KGHDR and CDR2 as SFDVKD. This CDR3 comprises 13 residues. The CDR3 here is CATSERTSGEQFF. In DNA, the CDR3 is TGTGCCACCAGTGAGCGTACTAGCGGAGAGCAGTTCTTC.

This clone turned up a few times. The chain is built from TRBV15 and TRBJ2-7, with 7 bases that match TRBD1. Trimming cost V 3 bases and J 4 bases; bases outside gene matches: 3. CDR3 size: 13 residues. Germline CDR1 is LNHNV and CDR2 is YYDKDF (reference sequence). In nucleotides, the CDR3 is TGTGCCACCAGCAGGAAGGGGGCTTACGAGCAGTACTTC. Translated: CATSRKGAYEQYF.

The rearrangement joins TRBV4-2 to TRBJ1-5; D uncertain. V lost 0 bases and J lost 6, with 6 bases in between. The CDR3 runs to 13 residues. The germline V gene has CDR1 LGHNA and CDR2 YNFKEQ. The CDR3 loop is CASSQERVQPQHF. For the CDR3, the DNA is TGTGCCAGCAGCCAAGAGAGGGTTCAGCCCCAGCATTTT.

The V and J genes are TRBV5-6 and TRBJ2-3, with 8 bases matching TRBD2. Trimming cost V 1 base and J 4 bases; bases outside gene matches: 5. The length of the CDR3 is 15 residues. Germline V CDR1 and CDR2: SGHDT, YYEEEE. The CDR3 region is CASSLLAGSSDTQYF. Here the CDR3 DNA reads TGTGCCAGCAGCTTGTTAGCGGGGTCTTCAGATACGCAGTATTTT.

The V call is TRBV5-1, the J call TRBJ1-1; D may be TRBD1 (5 bases). Between the trimmed V and J ends, which lost 0 bases and 0 bases, there was a span of 12 bases. Per germline, CDR1 SGHRS and CDR2 YFSETQ. CDR3 length: 16 residues. CDR3 bases: TGCGCCAGCAGCTTGGCCGGGGGGTCGTTGAACACTGAAGCTTTCTTT. Translated: CASSLAGGSLNTEAFF.

The chain is built from TRBV15 and TRBJ1-1; maybe TRBD1 (5 bases). CDR1 and CDR2 from the germline V gene are LNHNV and YYDKDF (reference sequence). Trimming removed 1 base from V and 0 bases from J, with 12 bases in between. The CDR3 has 16 amino acids. Here the CDR3 DNA reads TGTGCCACCAGCAGAGGTCAGGGAAACATGAACACTGAAGCTTTCTTT. Its translation: CATSRGQGNMNTEAFF.

The chain uses TRBV5-4 and TRBJ2-3, with D possibly being TRBD2 (7 bases). Per germline, CDR1 SGHNT and CDR2 YYREEE (reference sequence). The germline V and J ends were trimmed by 0 bases and 6 bases, with 17 bases remaining between them. The CDR3 runs 16 residues. The CDR3 nucleotides read TGTGCCAGCAGCTTGGGGCAGGGAGGGGGAGTGGATACGCAGTATTTT. Its protein product is CASSLGQGGGVDTQYF.

This chain uses TRBV18 with TRBJ2-1; possible D gene TRBD1, 5 bases. Trimming cost V 4 bases and J 4 bases, with 11 bases left between them. The CDR3 has 14 residues. Germline V gene data show CDR1 as KGHSH and CDR2 as LQKENI. CDR3 nucleotide sequence: TGTGCCAGCTCACAGGGGTATCCATACAATGAGCAGTTCTTC. This sequence encodes CASSQGYPYNEQFF. The variable domain in full, completed from reference TRBV18 and TRBJ2-1, reads NAGVMQNPRHLVRRRGQEARLRCSPMKGHSHVYWYRQLPEEGLKFMVYLQKENIIDESGMPKERFSAEFPKEGPSILRIQQVVRGDSAAYFCASSQGYPYNEQFFGPGTRLTVL.

The gene calls are TRBV7-9 and TRBJ2-2, with TRBD2 matching 7 bases. Germline CDR1 reads SEHNR; CDR2 reads FQNEAQ (reference sequence). The CDR3 is made up of 17 amino acids. Losses at the gene ends were 5 bases for V and 0 bases for J; bases not matched to a gene: 9. The CDR3: CASSARSAGPNTGELFF. The CDR3 region has the DNA TGTGCCAGCAGCGCCAGATCAGCGGGGCCGAACACCGGGGAGCTGTTTTTT.

The chain has TRBV15 and TRBJ1-1; D is ambiguous. CDR1 is LNHNV, CDR2 YYDKDF, per germline (reference sequence). Deletions cut 3 bases from V and 4 bases from J, with 9 bases between. This CDR3 contains 13 residues. CDR3 protein: CATSSVLFTEAFF. As DNA, the CDR3 is TGTGCCACCAGCAGCGTACTGTTCACTGAAGCTTTCTTT.

This sequence joins TRBV7-2 and TRBJ1-2; weak D call: TRBD1 (6 bases). Germline V gene sequence: CDR1 SGHTA, CDR2 FQGNSA. The V end lost 5 bases, the J end lost 0 bases, and 13 bases lay between the germline ends. CDR3 length: 15 residues. CDR3 sequence reads: CASSGNEGANYGYTF. The CDR3 DNA reads TGTGCCAGCAGCGGGAACGAGGGGGCTAACTATGGCTACACCTTC.

The chain combines TRBV7-9 with TRBJ1-2; D is undetermined. Germline V gives CDR1 SEHNR, CDR2 FQNEAQ (reference sequence). The CDR3 is made up of 13 amino acids. Between the trimmed V and J ends, which lost 1 base and 6 bases, there was a span of 9 bases. CDR3 sequence reads: CASSLEEVDGYTF. The CDR3 bases are TGTGCCAGCAGCTTAGAGGAGGTTGATGGCTACACCTTC.

This chain uses TRBV2 with TRBJ1-1, with 8 bases identical to TRBD1. Germline V lookup: CDR1 SNHLY, CDR2 FYNNEI. The V segment lost 6 bases and the J segment 0 bases; nucleotides outside the gene matches: 6. The CDR3 runs 15 residues. CDR3 loop: CASRPGQALNTEAFF. The CDR3 DNA is TGTGCCAGCAGGCCGGGACAGGCCTTGAACACTGAAGCTTTCTTT. The full variable domain, rest sourced from reference TRBV2 and TRBJ1-1, is EPEVTQTPSHQVTQMGQEVILRCVPISNHLYFYWYRQILGQKVEFLVSFYNNEISEKSEIFDDQFSVERPDGSNFTLKIRSTKLEDSAMYFCASRPGQALNTEAFFGQGTRLTVV.

This clone was seen just once. The genes are TRBV7-9 and TRBJ1-2; D is undetermined. Germline CDR1 SEHNR, CDR2 FQNEAQ (reference sequence). Trimming removed 3 bases at V and 4 bases at J, with 6 bases between. The CDR3 is made up of 12 amino acids. The CDR3 loop is CASSFEGYGYTF. In DNA, the CDR3 is TGTGCCAGCAGCTTCGAGGGCTATGGCTACACCTTC.

V gene TRBV5-1 combines with J gene TRBJ1-1; D gene unclear. Trimming removed 0 bases from V and 5 bases from J, with 5 bases in between. The CDR3 loop spans 12 amino acids. The germline V gene encodes CDR1 SGHRS and CDR2 YFSETQ. Written as DNA, the CDR3 is TGCGCCAGCAGCTTGGATTCTACTGAAGCTTTCTTT. It encodes CASSLDSTEAFF.

This chain joins TRBV7-2 and TRBJ2-3, with D possibly TRBD2 on 5 matching bases. Germline V gene data show CDR1 as SGHTA and CDR2 as FQGNSA. V was trimmed by 1 base and J by 6 bases, leaving 11 bases between them. This CDR3 has 14 amino acids. This chain's CDR3 is CASSLGLPRDTQYF. The CDR3 DNA follows: TGTGCCAGCAGCTTAGGACTACCGCGGGATACGCAGTATTTT.